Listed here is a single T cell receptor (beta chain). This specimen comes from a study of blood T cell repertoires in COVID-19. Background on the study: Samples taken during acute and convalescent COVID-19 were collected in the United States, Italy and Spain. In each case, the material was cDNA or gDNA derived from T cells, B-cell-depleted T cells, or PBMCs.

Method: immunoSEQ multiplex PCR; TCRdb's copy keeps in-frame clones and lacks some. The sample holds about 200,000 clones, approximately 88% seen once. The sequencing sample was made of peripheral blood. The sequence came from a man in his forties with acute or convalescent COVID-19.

Here the CDR3 DNA reads TGTGCCAGCAGCTTGTCTGCGGGACCCTACGAGCAGTACTTC. Its translation is CASSLSAGPYEQYF. The rearrangement uses TRBV5-5 and TRBJ2-7; perhaps TRBD2 as D (6 bases). The germline V gene encodes CDR1 SGHKS and CDR2 YYEKEE (reference sequence). V lost 1 base and J 2 bases, leaving 10 bases between the germline ends. CDR3 size: 14 residues.